This TCR beta chain originates from a study of blood T cell repertoires in COVID-19. Data came from immunoSEQ multiplex PCR; TCRdb stores just in-frame clones and leaves some out. The sample holds 250,000 or so clones, approximately 83% seen once. CDR3 length equals 15 residues. The germline CDR1 and CDR2 sequences are MGHRA and YSYEKL. V was pared by 4 bases and J by 7 bases, with 12 bases of the junction left unmatched. This receptor was identified in a man between 25 and 39 years old who had recovered from COVID-19. V usage is TRBV4-1 and J usage is TRBJ1-2, with 7 bases aligning to TRBD1. What was sequenced was peripheral blood. This CDR3 reads CASSLPGQPLFGYTF. The CDR3, as DNA: TGCGCCAGCAGCCTACCGGGACAGCCCCTTTTTGGCTACACCTTC.